This TCR beta chain was obtained from a study of T cells in Graves' hyperthyroidism and ophthalmopathy. Whole-study findings and limits: The model predicted ophthalmopathy a median around six months before onset.

This clonotype was detected ten times or more. Its antigen is not known. Amplification targeted TCR beta CDR3 regions from RNA transcripts. The TCR CDR3 first-round RT-PCR relied on the HTBI primer set. Each CDR3 protein is one row after TCRdb ran MiXCR on the multiplex PCR reads. Found here are 300,000 to 400,000 distinct CDR3 sequences, approximately 14% of them singletons; the top ten hold around a fifth. Germline V lookup: CDR1 SEHNR, CDR2 FQNEAQ (reference sequence). V trimming: 9 bases; J trimming: 3 bases; junction bases outside the gene matches: 4. The CDR3 is 12 residues long. The rearrangement links TRBV7-9 to TRBJ1-1, with 7 bases that match TRBD1. This sequence was found in a woman under 40 with Graves' ophthalmopathy. Sequencing input: blood. For the CDR3, the DNA is TGTGCCAGTCGACAGGGTGACACTGAAGCTTTCTTT. Its protein product is CASRQGDTEAFF. Combining the CDR3 with reference TRBV7-9 and TRBJ1-1 gives the whole variable domain DTGVSQNPRHKITKRGQNVTFRCDPISEHNRLYWYRQTLGQGPEFLTYFQNEAQLEKSRLLSDRFSAERPKGSFSTLEIQRTEQGDSAMYLCASRQGDTEAFFGQGTRLTVV.